This TCR beta chain is drawn from a study of blood T cell repertoires in COVID-19 (dated by TCRdb to about 2020). About the study as a whole: Samples from collaborators originated in the United States, Italy and Spain and spanned both the acute and convalescent phases of COVID-19. The prospective study material was composed of cDNA or gDNA derived from T cells, B-cell-depleted T cells, or PBMCs. Subjects who had been exposed to COVID-19, were actively infected with it, or had recovered from it provided the deeply sampled blood TCRbeta repertoires that made up the dataset. The repertoires were released in a freely available public database intended as a resource for research on the immune response to SARS-CoV-2. The samples were drawn from the first 160 participants of the ongoing ImmuneRACE study and from 1,254 subjects provided by 6 global collaborators. A de-identified subject ID, COVID-19 status, age in years and sex were almost always included in the sample metadata. Where available, HLA class I and class II types were taken from metadata supplied by the sample provider and were not determined by assay-based typing.

V is shortened by 1 base, J by 1 base, and the region joining them spans 8 bases. CDR3 length: 15 amino acids, cysteine to phenylalanine. Of the read, only the CDR3 DNA is kept; its 45 bases are in frame from base 1. The germline V gene provides CDR1 SNHLY and CDR2 FYNNEI. Comments on this clone: This receptor's antigen is unknown. No per-base quality is available; no much larger clone lies one base away.

TCRbeta CDR3 regions were amplified from genomic DNA by means of the immunoSEQ Assay, a bias-controlled multiplex PCR. The published analysis was carried out like this. The number of nucleated cells in each sample was estimated by amplification of reference gene primers within the assay. To quantify the absolute abundance of each unique TCRbeta CDR3 rearrangement, sequence reads were collapsed and filtered. Productive Simpson clonality was computed per sample as the square root of Simpson's diversity index over productive rearrangements. TCRdb limited this immuneACCESS table to in-frame rearrangements with V and J called. A share of clones is missing; checked studies link under half to unresolved V genes, and the rest is unexplained. V and J calls and clone size are copied from that table; D and trimming were computed from the DNA. For this sample there are roughly 200,000 clones; 83% appear just once. Of the sample, around 4.6% falls within the top ten clones.

Enrolling through a virtual design, the prospective study's participants ranged in age from roughly 18 to 100 years and lived across some 23 United States geographic areas. In the prospective study, participants were assigned to cohorts based on the clinical history participants reported in a screening survey and a study questionnaire. Exposed participants had been in contact with someone with a PCR-confirmed or clinician-diagnosed COVID-19 case within 2 weeks of study entry. In the prospective study, mobile phlebotomists collected whole blood, serum and a nasopharyngeal or oropharyngeal swab from each participant. Prospective study participants could optionally give additional blood draws and questionnaires over an approximately two-month period. Prospective study blood samples were shipped either frozen or at room temperature before DNA extraction. Broad study findings and their caveats: The amount of clinical and demographic metadata varied by source and participant and was provided uncurated.

The specimen sequenced was PBMCs or T cells enriched from blood (not recorded which). The sequence was collected from a woman aged 45 to 65 who had been exposed to COVID-19. The chain was built from TRBV2 and TRBJ2-4; the D gene is perhaps TRBD1, from 5 matching bases. The CDR3 amino acid sequence is: CASSEEGRAKNIQYF. The DNA sequence follows: TGTGCCAGCAGTGAAGAGGGGCGCGCCAAAAACATTCAGTACTTC.